Shown below are 5 T cell receptor beta chains from a single sample sequenced in a study of T cells after yellow fever vaccination. TCRdb processed the 5' RACE reads anew with MiXCR; each CDR3 protein has one entry. This sample has 250,000 to 300,000 distinct CDR3 sequences, with 13% found just once. The sample was CD4+ T cells sorted from PBMCs, taken 45 days after the yellow fever booster vaccination. The receptor set was obtained from a man in his thirties or forties who received the YFV17D yellow fever vaccine.

J is TRBJ2-1 and V is TRBV10-1; 7 bases match TRBD2. Germline lookup yields CDR1 WNHNN and CDR2 SYGVQD (reference sequence). V lost 6 bases to trimming and J lost 10 bases; unmatched junction nucleotides: 12. This CDR3 is 14 amino acids long. CDR3 in DNA: TGCGCCAGCAGCCCGGGGCTAGCGGTTCGGGAGCAGTTCTTC. Protein product: CASSPGLAVREQFF.

The CDR3 here is CSARTVHSYEQYF. Written as DNA, the CDR3 is TGCAGTGCAAGGACAGTCCACTCCTACGAGCAGTACTTC. V usage is TRBV20-1 and J usage is TRBJ2-7; the D gene is possibly TRBD1 (6 bases). Germline CDR1 DFQATT, CDR2 SNEGSKA (reference sequence). Trimming stripped 6 bases from V and 0 bases from J, with 12 bases between. The CDR3 has 13 amino acids.

V and J are TRBV4-2 and TRBJ2-2; TRBD2 agrees at 7 bases. The germline gives CDR1 LGHNA, CDR2 YNFKEQ. V lost 4 bases, J lost 0 bases, and 20 bases stayed unmatched. CDR3 size: 21 residues. The CDR3 reads CASSLEILTSPSLANTGELFF. The CDR3 bases are TGTGCCAGCAGCCTTGAAATTTTGACTAGCCCCTCCCTAGCGAACACCGGGGAGCTGTTTTTT.

V is TRBV20-1 and J is TRBJ2-2; 7 positions agree with TRBD2. Trimming took 0 bases from V and 4 from J; bases not matched to a gene: 8. The CDR3 totals 16 residues. Looked up from germline, CDR1 is DFQATT and CDR2 is SNEGSKA (reference sequence). The DNA for the CDR3 is TGCAGTGCTAGAGATCGGGGACTAATTTCCACCGGGGAGCTGTTTTTT. Amino acid sequence: CSARDRGLISTGELFF.

This clonotype was observed a few times. The J gene is TRBJ2-7, the V gene TRBV5-1; D unresolved. This CDR3 has 12 amino acids. Germline V CDR1 and CDR2: SGHRS, YFSETQ. V lost 7 bases and J lost 4, with 12 bases in between. DNA of the CDR3: TGCGCCAGCGGCGACCTCTCTTACGAGCAGTACTTC. Translated, it gives CASGDLSYEQYF. Drawing the rest from reference TRBV5-1 and TRBJ2-7, the complete variable domain is KAGVTQTPRYLIKTRGQQVTLSCSPISGHRSVSWYQQTPGQGLQFLFEYFSETQRNKGNFPGRFSGRQFSNSRSEMNVSTLELGDSALYLCASGDLSYEQYFGPGTRLTVT.